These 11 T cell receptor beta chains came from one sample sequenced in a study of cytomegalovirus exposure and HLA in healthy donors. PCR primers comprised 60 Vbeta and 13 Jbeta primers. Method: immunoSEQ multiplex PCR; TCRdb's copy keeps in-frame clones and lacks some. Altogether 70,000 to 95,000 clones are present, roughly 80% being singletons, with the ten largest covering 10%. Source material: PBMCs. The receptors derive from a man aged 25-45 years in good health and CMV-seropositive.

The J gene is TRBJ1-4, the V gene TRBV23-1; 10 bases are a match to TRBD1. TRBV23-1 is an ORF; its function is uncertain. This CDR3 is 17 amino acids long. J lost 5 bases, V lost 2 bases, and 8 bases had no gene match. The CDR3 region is CASSQPRTGGPNEKLFF. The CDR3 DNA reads TGCGCCAGCAGTCAACCTCGGACAGGGGGGCCAAATGAAAAACTGTTTTTT.

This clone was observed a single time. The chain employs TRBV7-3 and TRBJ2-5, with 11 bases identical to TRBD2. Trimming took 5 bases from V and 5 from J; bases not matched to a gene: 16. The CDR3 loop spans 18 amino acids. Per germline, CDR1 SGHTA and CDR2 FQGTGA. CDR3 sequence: CASSPGASGGQVGETQYF. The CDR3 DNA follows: TGTGCCAGCAGCCCTGGGGCTAGCGGGGGGCAGGTGGGGGAGACCCAGTACTTC.

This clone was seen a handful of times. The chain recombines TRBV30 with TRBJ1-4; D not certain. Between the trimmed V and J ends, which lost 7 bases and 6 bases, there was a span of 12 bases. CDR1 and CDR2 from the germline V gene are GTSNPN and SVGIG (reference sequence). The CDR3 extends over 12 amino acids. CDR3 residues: CASTTVDEKLFF. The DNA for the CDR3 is TGTGCCTCAACCACGGTGGATGAAAAACTGTTTTTT.

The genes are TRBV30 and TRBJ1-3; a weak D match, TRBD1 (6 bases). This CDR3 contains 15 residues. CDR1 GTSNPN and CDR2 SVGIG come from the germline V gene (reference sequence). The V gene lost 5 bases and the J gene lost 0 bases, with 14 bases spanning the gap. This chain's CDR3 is CAWEGVGVSGNTIYF. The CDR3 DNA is TGTGCCTGGGAGGGGGTGGGGGTCTCTGGAAACACCATATATTTT.

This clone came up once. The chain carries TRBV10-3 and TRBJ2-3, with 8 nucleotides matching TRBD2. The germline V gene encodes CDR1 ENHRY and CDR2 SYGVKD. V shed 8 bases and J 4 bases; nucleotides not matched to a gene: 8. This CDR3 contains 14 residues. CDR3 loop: CAIGPAGDPDTQYF. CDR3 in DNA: TGTGCCATCGGCCCAGCGGGGGACCCAGATACGCAGTATTTT.

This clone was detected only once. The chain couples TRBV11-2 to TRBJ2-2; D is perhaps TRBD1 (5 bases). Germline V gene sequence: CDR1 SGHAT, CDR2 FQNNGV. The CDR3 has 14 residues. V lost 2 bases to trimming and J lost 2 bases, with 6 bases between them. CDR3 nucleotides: TGTGCCAGCAGCTTACAGGGAAACACCGGGGAGCTGTTTTTT. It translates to CASSLQGNTGELFF.

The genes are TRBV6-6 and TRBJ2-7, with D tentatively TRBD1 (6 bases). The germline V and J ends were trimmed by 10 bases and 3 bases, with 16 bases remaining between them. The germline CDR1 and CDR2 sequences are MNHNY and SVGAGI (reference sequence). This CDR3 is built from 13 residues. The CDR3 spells CATNRDVGYEQYF. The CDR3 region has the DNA TGTGCCACGAACAGGGATGTGGGCTACGAGCAGTACTTC.

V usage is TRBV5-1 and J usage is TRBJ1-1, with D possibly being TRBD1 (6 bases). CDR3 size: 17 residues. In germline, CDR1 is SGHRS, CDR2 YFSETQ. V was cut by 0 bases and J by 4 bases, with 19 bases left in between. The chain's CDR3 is CASSLEPTGARGTEAFF. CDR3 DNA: TGCGCCAGCAGCTTGGAACCGACAGGCGCGAGGGGCACTGAAGCTTTCTTT.

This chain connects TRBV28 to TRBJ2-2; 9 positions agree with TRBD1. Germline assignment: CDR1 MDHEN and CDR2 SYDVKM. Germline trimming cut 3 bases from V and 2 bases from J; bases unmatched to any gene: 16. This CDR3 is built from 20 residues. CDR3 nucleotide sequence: TGTGCCAGCAGTTTCGTGGCACAGGGGGCCACCCCTCAAAACACCGGGGAGCTGTTTTTT. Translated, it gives CASSFVAQGATPQNTGELFF.

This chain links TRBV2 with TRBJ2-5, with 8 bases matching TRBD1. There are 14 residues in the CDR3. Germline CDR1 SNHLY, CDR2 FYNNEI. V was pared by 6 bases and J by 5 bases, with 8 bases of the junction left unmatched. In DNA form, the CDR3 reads TGTGCCAGCAGGCCAGGGGGCGGGCGGGAGACCCAGTACTTC. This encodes CASRPGGGRETQYF.

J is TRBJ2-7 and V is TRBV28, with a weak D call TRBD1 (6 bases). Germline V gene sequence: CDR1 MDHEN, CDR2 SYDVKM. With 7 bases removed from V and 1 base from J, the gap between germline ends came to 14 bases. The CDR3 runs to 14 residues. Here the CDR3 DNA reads TGTGCCAGCATCCCCGGGACAAGTTCCTACGAGCAGTACTTC. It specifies CASIPGTSSYEQYF.